This T cell receptor beta chain originates from a study of T cell responses to AZD1222 COVID-19 vaccine (dated by TCRdb to 2020 to 2022). About the investigation overall: A total of approximately 230 trial participants underwent TCR sequencing, of whom around 200 received two doses of AZD1222 and some 25 received two doses of the MenACWY control vaccine. Trial participants were enrolled by age into subgroups of 18-55, 56-69 and 70-plus years, and around 150, 28 and 57 TCR-sequenced participants, respectively, were included in these subgroups.

The sample's time point label, in plain terms: about 28 days (+/-7) after the second vaccine dose. AZD1222 recipients given second doses at about 4 weeks or at about 12 weeks were pooled, since spike-specific TCR depth and breadth were not found to differ between the two schedules. Vaccinee samples were obtained from the UK trials COV001 and COV002, which included a single-blind randomized controlled phase 2/3 trial of AZD1222 (ChAdOx1 nCoV-19) in healthy adults. For TCRbeta chain sequencing, PBMC samples from trial participants were taken at day 0 and at day 28 after the second dose. From the cysteine up to the phenylalanine, the CDR3 has a length of 14 residues. The DNA shown is the 42-base CDR3, in frame from base 1. CDR1 SGHTA and CDR2 FQGNSA were looked up in the germline V gene. From V the trimming removes 7 bases and from J it removes 4 bases, while the gene matches leave 9 bases of the junction unaccounted for.

Broader findings and caveats from the paper: After two AZD1222 doses, spike-specific TCR breadth and depth were significantly higher than at day 0 and than in MenACWY recipients. Reportedly, close to half of the unique spike-specific TCRs recognized epitopes lying outside the regions that are mutated in the B.1.351 and B.1.1.7 variants. Conclusions about previously exposed vaccinees were limited because only six AZD1222 recipients were SARS-CoV-2 seropositive at baseline. The 56-69-year group was small, and its depth increase did not reach significance, likely because of low power. Participants were mostly white British, with more females than males. The authors suggested clonal diversity may have been underestimated. Vaccine-associated CD4 TCRs spanned the whole spike protein, with dominant responses in regions 160-218 and 743-854. Because no samples from the day 14 peak response were available, repertoires could be characterized only after the peak T cell response.

The CDR3 regions of human TCRbeta chains were subjected to immunosequencing. Processing in the source paper ran as follows. Repertoire TCRs were matched against a reference library of SARS-CoV-2-specific TCRs generated with the MIRA antigen-specificity platform. Breadth was defined as the fraction of unique TCRs that were SARS-CoV-2-associated, and depth was defined as the fraction of total T cells that were SARS-CoV-2-associated. Each spike-specific TCR was assigned to its reactive spike region and to a CD4 or CD8 class using the MIRA data. Log10-transformed breadth and depth values were compared by one-way ANOVA with Sidak's multiple comparisons tests. The table was pulled from immuneACCESS by TCRdb, which kept in-frame rearrangements only. Such tables lose some clones; where checked, under half of the loss comes from unresolved V genes, and the rest has no known cause. V and J calls plus clone size are reproduced from that table; the DNA served to infer D and trimming. The sample table lists 26,000 or so clones, around 92% of them with a count of one. About 8.1% of the sample rests with the top ten.

A note on this clone: Its antigen is still unknown. No quality values exist for individual bases; no much larger clone is one base distant.

The chain links TRBV7-2 with TRBJ1-1; 7 of the junction bases match TRBD1. The source is an adult who received the AZD1222 COVID-19 vaccine. The material sequenced was peripheral blood, taken 28 days after the second AZD1222 dose. The CDR3 sequence is CASKQQGLITEAFF. The bases are TGTGCCAGCAAACAACAGGGGCTAATCACTGAAGCTTTCTTT. Extended through the reference TRBV7-2 and TRBJ1-1 proteins, this CDR3 yields the full variable domain: GAGVSQSPSNKVTEKGKDVELRCDPISGHTALYWYRQSLGQGLEFLIYFQGNSAPDKSGLPSDRFSAERTGGSVSTLTIQRTQQEDSAVYLCASKQQGLITEAFFGQGTRLTVV.